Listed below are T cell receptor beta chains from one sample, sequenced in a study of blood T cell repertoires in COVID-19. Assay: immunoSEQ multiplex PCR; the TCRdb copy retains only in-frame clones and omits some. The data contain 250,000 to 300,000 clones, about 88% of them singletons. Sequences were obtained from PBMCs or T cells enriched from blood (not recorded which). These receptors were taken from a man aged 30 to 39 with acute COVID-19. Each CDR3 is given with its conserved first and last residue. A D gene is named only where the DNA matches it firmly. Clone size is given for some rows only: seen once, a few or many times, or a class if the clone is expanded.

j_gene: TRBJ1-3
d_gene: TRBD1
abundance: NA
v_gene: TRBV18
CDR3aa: CASHSRGAGQGETGNTIYF
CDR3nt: TGTGCCAGCCATTCCCGAGGAGCTGGACAGGGGGAAACTGGAAACACCATATATTTT

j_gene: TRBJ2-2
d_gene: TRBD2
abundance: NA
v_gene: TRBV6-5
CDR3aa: CASSSSGGLLAGELFF
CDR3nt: TGTGCCAGCAGTTCTAGCGGGGGACTTCTCGCCGGGGAGCTGTTTTTT

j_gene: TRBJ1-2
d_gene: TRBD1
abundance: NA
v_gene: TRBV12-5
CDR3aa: CASGSPGTVNGYTF
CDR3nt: TGTGCTAGTGGTTCGCCGGGGACAGTGAATGGCTACACCTTC

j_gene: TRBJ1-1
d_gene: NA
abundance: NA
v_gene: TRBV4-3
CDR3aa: CASSQEPAGTTEAFF
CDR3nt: TGCGCCAGCAGCCAAGAACCCGCAGGGACAACTGAAGCTTTCTTT

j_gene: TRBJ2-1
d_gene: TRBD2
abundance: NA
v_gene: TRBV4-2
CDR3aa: CASSQDMGGLGNEQFF
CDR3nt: TGTGCCAGCAGCCAAGATATGGGAGGGCTTGGGAATGAGCAGTTCTTC

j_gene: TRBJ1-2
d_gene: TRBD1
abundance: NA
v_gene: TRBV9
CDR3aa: CASSGAQGQTNYGYTF
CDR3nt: TGTGCCAGCAGCGGCGCACAGGGACAGACCAACTATGGCTACACCTTC

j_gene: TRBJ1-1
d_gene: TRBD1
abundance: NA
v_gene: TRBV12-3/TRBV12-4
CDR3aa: CASSLRQGPEAFF
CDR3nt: TGTGCCAGCAGTTTAAGACAGGGGCCTGAAGCTTTCTTT

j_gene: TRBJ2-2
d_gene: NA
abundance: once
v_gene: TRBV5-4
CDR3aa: CASSLSLGAVGNGELFF
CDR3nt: TGTGCCAGCAGCTTGTCGCTGGGGGCAGTCGGTAACGGGGAGCTGTTTTTT

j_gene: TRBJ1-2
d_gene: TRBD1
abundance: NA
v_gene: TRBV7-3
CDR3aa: CASSPLPGGNYGYTF
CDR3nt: TGTGCCAGCAGCCCTCTACCAGGGGGTAACTATGGCTACACCTTC

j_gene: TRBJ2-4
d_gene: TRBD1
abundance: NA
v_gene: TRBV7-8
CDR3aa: CASSLSTGRDSKNIQYF
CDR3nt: TGTGCCAGCAGCCTAAGCACCGGCCGGGACAGTAAAAACATTCAGTACTTC

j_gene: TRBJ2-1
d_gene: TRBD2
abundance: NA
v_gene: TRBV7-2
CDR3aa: CASSLGAGNAVHEQFF
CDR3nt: TGTGCCAGCAGCTTAGGAGCGGGAAATGCGGTCCATGAGCAGTTCTTC

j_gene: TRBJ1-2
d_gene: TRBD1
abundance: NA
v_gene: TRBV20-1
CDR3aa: CSASRNLRTGYGYTF
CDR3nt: TGCAGTGCTAGTCGAAATCTAAGGACAGGGTATGGCTACACCTTC

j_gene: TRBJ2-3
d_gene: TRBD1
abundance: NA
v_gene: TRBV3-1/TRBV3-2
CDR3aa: CASSKGGTGITDTQYF
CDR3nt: TGTGCCAGCAGCAAAGGCGGGACAGGGATCACAGATACGCAGTATTTT

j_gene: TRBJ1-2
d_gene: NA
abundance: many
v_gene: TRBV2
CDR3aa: CASSGPGVMRYTF
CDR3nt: TGTGCCAGCAGCGGCCCAGGGGTGATGCGCTACACCTTC

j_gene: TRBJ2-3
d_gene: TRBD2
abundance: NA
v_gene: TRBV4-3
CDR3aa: CASSPLRGGSGSGGTDTQYF
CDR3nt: TGCGCCAGCAGCCCACTCCGTGGTGGTAGCGGGAGCGGAGGCACAGATACGCAGTATTTT

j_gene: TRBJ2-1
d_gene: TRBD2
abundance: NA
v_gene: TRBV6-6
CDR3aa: CASSFLAGSYNEQFF
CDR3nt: TGTGCCAGCAGTTTCTTAGCGGGATCCTACAATGAGCAGTTCTTC

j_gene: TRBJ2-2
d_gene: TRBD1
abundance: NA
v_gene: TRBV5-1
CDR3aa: CASSLTGKDTGELFF
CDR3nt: TGTGCCAGCAGCCTGACAGGGAAGGACACCGGGGAGCTGTTTTTT

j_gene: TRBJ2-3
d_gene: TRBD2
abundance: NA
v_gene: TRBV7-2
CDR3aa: CASSWTSGRADTQYF
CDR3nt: TGTGCCAGCAGCTGGACTAGCGGGAGGGCGGATACGCAGTATTTT

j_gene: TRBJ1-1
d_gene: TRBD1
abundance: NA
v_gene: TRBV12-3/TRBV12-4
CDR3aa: CASSKTGGTEAFF
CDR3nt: TGTGCCAGCAGTAAGACAGGGGGCACTGAAGCTTTCTTT

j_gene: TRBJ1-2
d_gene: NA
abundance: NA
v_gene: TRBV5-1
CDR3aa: CASSLAQGGSGYTF
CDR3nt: TGTGCCAGCAGCTTGGCTCAGGGAGGCAGTGGCTACACCTTC

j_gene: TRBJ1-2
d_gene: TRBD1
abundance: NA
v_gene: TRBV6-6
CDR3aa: CASRSQGVIYGYTF
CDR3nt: TGTGCCAGCAGGTCCCAGGGGGTGATATATGGCTACACCTTC

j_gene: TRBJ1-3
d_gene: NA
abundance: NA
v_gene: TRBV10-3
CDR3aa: CAIRGLSNTIYF
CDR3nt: TGTGCCATCCGAGGCCTTTCAAACACCATATATTTT

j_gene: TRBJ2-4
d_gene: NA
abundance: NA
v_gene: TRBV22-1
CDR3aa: CPGSAPRAATKNIQYF
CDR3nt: TGTCCTGGGAGCGCACCGAGGGCGGCCACCAAAAACATTCAGTACTTC

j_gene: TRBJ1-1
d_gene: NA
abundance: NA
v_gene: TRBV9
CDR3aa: CASSEQAFGSEAFF
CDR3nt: TGTGCCAGCAGCGAGCAAGCGTTCGGGTCTGAAGCTTTCTTT

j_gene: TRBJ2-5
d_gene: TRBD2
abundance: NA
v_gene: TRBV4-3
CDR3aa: CASSRGLGLGETQYF
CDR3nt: TGCGCCAGCAGCCGGGGACTAGGGTTGGGAGAGACCCAGTACTTC

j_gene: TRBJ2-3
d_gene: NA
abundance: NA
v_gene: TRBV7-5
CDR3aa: CARSSCRRTDTQYF
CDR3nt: TGTGCCAGAAGCTCTTGTCGTCGCACAGATACGCAGTATTTT

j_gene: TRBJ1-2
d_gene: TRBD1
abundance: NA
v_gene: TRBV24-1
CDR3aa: CATSDPGQGSGYTF
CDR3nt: TGTGCCACCAGTGATCCAGGACAGGGGTCTGGCTACACCTTC

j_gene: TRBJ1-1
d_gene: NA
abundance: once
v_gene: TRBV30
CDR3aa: CAWSKTANTEAFF
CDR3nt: TGTGCCTGGAGCAAGACAGCGAACACTGAAGCTTTCTTT

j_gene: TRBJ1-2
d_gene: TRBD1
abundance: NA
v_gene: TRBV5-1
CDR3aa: CASSGWTGAYGYTF
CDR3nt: TGCGCCAGCAGCGGATGGACAGGGGCCTATGGCTACACCTTC

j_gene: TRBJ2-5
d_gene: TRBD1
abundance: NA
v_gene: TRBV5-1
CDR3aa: CASSSRQGSETQYF
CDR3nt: TGCGCCAGCAGCTCACGACAGGGGAGCGAGACCCAGTACTTC

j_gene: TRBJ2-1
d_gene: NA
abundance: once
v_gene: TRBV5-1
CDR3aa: CASSLGRVNEQFF
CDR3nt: TGCGCCAGCAGCTTGGGACGGGTCAATGAGCAGTTCTTC

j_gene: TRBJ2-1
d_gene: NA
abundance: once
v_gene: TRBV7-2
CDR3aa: CASSRLGVGNEQFF
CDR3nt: TGTGCCAGCAGCCGTTTGGGCGTCGGAAATGAGCAGTTCTTC

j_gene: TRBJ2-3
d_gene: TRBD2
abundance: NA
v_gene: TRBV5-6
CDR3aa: CASSPGLAGPLLGDTQYF
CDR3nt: TGTGCCAGCAGCCCCGGACTAGCGGGACCACTATTAGGAGATACGCAGTATTTT

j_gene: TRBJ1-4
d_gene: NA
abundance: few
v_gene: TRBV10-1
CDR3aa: CASGGAGTELFF
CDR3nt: TGCGCCAGCGGAGGAGCCGGGACTGAACTGTTTTTT

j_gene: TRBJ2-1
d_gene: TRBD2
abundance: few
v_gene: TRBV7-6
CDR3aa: CASSLISGGANEQFF
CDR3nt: TGTGCCAGCAGCTTAATAAGCGGGGGGGCCAATGAGCAGTTCTTC

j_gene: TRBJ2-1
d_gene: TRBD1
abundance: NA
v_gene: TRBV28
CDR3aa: CASSAPVGQMNNEQFF
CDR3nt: TGTGCCAGCAGTGCCCCCGTGGGACAGATGAACAATGAGCAGTTCTTC

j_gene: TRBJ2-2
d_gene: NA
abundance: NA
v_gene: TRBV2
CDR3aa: CASSGLANGELFF
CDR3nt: TGTGCCAGCAGTGGTCTAGCTAACGGGGAGCTGTTTTTT

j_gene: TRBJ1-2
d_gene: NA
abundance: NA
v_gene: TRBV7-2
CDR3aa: CATQLSQLSSYGYTF
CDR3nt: TGTGCCACCCAGCTTAGCCAGCTTTCGAGCTATGGCTACACCTTC

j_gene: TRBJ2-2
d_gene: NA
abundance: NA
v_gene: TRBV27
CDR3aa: CASSTWTVGGPGELFF
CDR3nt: TGTGCCAGCAGTACGTGGACAGTTGGGGGACCCGGGGAGCTGTTTTTT

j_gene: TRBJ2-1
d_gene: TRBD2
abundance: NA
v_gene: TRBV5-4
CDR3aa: CASSLGTRDNEQFF
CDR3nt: TGTGCCAGCAGCTTGGGGACTAGGGACAATGAGCAGTTCTTC

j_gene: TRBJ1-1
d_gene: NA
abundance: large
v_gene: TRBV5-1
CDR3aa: CASSSSGTNRATEAFF
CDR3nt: TGCGCCAGCAGCTCTTCCGGGACAAATAGGGCCACTGAAGCTTTCTTT

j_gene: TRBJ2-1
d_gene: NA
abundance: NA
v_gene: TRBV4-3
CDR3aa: CASSQLLLSSYNEQFF
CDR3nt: TGCGCCAGCAGCCAATTACTTCTGAGCTCCTACAATGAGCAGTTCTTC

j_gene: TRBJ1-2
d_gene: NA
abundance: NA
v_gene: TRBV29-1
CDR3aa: CSVEQGSYGYTF
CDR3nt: TGCAGCGTTGAACAGGGCAGCTATGGCTACACCTTC

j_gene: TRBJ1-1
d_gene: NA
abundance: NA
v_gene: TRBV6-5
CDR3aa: CASRDTKGTEAFF
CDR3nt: TGTGCCAGCAGGGACACGAAAGGCACTGAAGCTTTCTTT

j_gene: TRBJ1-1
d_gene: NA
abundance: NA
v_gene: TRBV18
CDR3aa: CASSPLTTGDMNTEAFF
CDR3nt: TGTGCCAGCTCACCATTGACGACAGGCGACATGAACACTGAAGCTTTCTTT

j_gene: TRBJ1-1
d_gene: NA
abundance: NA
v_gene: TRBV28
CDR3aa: CASSSQTGYTEAFF
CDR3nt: TGTGCCAGCAGTTCTCAGACAGGTTACACTGAAGCTTTCTTT

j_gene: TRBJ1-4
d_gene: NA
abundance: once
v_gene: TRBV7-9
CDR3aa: CASSATPGLNEKLFF
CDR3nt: TGTGCCAGCAGCGCAACTCCGGGACTAAATGAAAAACTGTTTTTT

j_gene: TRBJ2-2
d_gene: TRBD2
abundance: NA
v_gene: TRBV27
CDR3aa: CASSFLGLAGVHTGELFF
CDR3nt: TGTGCCAGCAGTTTCCTGGGACTAGCGGGAGTCCACACCGGGGAGCTGTTTTTT

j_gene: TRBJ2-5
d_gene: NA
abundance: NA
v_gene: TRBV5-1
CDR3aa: CASSSRTPSGETQYF
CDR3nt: TGTGCCAGCAGCTCCCGGACTCCATCGGGGGAGACCCAGTACTTC

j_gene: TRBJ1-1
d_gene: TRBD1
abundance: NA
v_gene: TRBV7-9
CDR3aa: CASSLAEGANTEAFF
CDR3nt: TGTGCCAGCAGCTTAGCTGAGGGGGCGAACACTGAAGCTTTCTTT

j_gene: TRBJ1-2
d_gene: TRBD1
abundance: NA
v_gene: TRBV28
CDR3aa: CASSSTGVAGYTF
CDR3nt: TGTGCCAGCAGTTCTACAGGGGTGGCAGGCTACACCTTC

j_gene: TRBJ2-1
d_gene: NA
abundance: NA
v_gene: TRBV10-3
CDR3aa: CATSPESNEQFF
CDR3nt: TGTGCCACCAGCCCGGAGTCCAATGAGCAGTTCTTC

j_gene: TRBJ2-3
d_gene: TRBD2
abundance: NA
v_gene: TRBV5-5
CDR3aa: CASSSGLALRADTQYF
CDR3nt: TGTGCCAGCAGCTCGGGACTAGCGCTTAGGGCAGATACGCAGTATTTT

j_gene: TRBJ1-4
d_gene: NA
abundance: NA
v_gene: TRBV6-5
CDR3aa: CASGVEGSNEKLFF
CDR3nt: TGTGCCAGCGGAGTGGAGGGCTCTAATGAAAAACTGTTTTTT

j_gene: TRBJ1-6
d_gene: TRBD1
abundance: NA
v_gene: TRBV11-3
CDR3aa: CASSLGQGQALHF
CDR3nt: TGTGCCAGCAGCTTGGGACAGGGACAGGCCCTCCACTTT

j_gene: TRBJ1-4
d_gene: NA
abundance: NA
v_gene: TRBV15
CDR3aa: CATSRDQPGDEKLFF
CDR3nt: TGTGCCACCAGCAGAGATCAGCCAGGGGATGAAAAACTGTTTTTT

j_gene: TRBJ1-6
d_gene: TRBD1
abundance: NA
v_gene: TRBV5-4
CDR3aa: CASSPGWGQNSPLHF
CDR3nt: TGTGCCAGCAGCCCGGGGTGGGGACAGAATTCACCCCTCCACTTT